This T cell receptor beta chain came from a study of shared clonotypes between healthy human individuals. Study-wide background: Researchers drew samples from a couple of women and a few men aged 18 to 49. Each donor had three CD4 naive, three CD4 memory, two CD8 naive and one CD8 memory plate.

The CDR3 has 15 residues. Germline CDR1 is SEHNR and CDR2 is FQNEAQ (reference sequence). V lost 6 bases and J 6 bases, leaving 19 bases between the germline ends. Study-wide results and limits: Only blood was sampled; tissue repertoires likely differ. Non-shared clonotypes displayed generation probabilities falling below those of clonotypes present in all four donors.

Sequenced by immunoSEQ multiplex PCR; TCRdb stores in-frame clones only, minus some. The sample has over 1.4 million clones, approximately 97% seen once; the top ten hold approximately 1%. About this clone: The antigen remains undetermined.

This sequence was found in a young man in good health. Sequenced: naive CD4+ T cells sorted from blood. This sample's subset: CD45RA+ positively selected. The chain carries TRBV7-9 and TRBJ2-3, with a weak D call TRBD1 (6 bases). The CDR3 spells CASSFKGEHGDTQYF. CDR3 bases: TGTGCCAGCAGTTTTAAGGGGGAGCACGGGGATACGCAGTATTTT.